Listed below are T cell receptor beta chains from one sample, sequenced in a study of T cells in Graves' hyperthyroidism and ophthalmopathy. TCRdb processed the multiplex PCR reads anew with MiXCR; each CDR3 protein has one entry. The data contain about 350,000 distinct CDR3 sequences, approximately 14% of them singletons. The sequenced sample consisted of blood. These receptors originate from a woman in her twenties or thirties with Graves' hyperthyroidism. The CDR3 runs from the conserved cysteine through the conserved F or W. D genes are given only for firm matches. Where a row states a size, it is once, few, many or the class of an expanded clone; other rows omit it.

clone size: many; J gene: TRBJ1-4; D gene: NA; CDR3 length: 14; V gene: TRBV11-2; CDR3 DNA: TGTGCCAGCAGCTCTAGGACGGCGGATGAAAAACTGTTTTTT; CDR3 protein: CASSSRTADEKLFF
clone size: few; J gene: TRBJ2-7; D gene: NA; CDR3 length: 15; V gene: TRBV28; CDR3 DNA: TGTGCCATCTGTAACGACGGACTCTACTCCTACGAGCAGTACTTC; CDR3 protein: CAICNDGLYSYEQYF
clone size: many; J gene: TRBJ1-1; D gene: NA; CDR3 length: 12; V gene: TRBV28; CDR3 DNA: TGTGCCAGCAGTGGGGGGGGTTCCGTTGCTTTCTTT; CDR3 protein: CASSGGGSVAFF
clone size: many; J gene: TRBJ2-7; D gene: NA; CDR3 length: 13; V gene: TRBV6-1; CDR3 DNA: TGTGCCAGCAAGAACCCCAGCTCCTACGAGCAGTACTTC; CDR3 protein: CASKNPSSYEQYF
clone size: many; J gene: TRBJ2-1; D gene: TRBD2; CDR3 length: 17; V gene: TRBV6-2/TRBV6-3; CDR3 DNA: TGTGCCAGCAGTTACTCGACCTCGGGAGGGGAAAGGGATGAGCAGTTCTTC; CDR3 protein: CASSYSTSGGERDEQFF
clone size: NA; J gene: TRBJ2-6; D gene: NA; CDR3 length: 13; V gene: TRBV10-2; CDR3 DNA: TGCGCCAGCAATAACCTAGGGGCCAACGTCCTGACTTTC; CDR3 protein: CASNNLGANVLTF
clone size: many; J gene: TRBJ1-5; D gene: NA; CDR3 length: 14; V gene: TRBV6-2/TRBV6-3; CDR3 DNA: TGTGCCAGCAGTTATATACAGGGCAATCAGCCCCAGCATTTT; CDR3 protein: CASSYIQGNQPQHF
clone size: once; J gene: TRBJ2-1; D gene: NA; CDR3 length: 11; V gene: TRBV29-1; CDR3 DNA: TGCAGCGTTGGACAGAACAATGAGCAGTTCTTC; CDR3 protein: CSVGQNNEQFF
clone size: few; J gene: TRBJ2-1; D gene: NA; CDR3 length: 11; V gene: TRBV20-1; CDR3 DNA: TGCAGTGCTAGAGATTTGACTCGGGAGTTCTTC; CDR3 protein: CSARDLTREFF
clone size: many; J gene: TRBJ2-1; D gene: NA; CDR3 length: 14; V gene: TRBV7-2; CDR3 DNA: TGTGCCAGCAGCTACCGTGGGGCCTACAATGAGCAGTTCTTC; CDR3 protein: CASSYRGAYNEQFF